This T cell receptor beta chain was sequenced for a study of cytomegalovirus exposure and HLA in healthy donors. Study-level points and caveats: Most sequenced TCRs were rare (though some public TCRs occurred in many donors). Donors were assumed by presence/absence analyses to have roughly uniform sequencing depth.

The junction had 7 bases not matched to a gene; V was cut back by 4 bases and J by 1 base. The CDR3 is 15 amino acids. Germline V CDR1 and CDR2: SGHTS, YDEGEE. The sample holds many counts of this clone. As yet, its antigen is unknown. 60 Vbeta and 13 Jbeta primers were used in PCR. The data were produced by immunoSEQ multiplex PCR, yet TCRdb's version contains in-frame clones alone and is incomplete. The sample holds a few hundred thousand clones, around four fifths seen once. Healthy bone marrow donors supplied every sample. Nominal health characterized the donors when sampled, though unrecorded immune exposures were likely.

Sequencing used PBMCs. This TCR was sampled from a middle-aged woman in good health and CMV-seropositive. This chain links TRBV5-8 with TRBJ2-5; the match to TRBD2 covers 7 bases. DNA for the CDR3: TGTGCCAGCAGCAACCGGGACTACCTCCAAGAGACCCAGTACTTC. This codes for CASSNRDYLQETQYF.